A selection of T cell receptor beta chains follows, all from one sample in a study of blood T cell repertoires in COVID-19. Assay: immunoSEQ multiplex PCR; the TCRdb copy retains only in-frame clones and omits some. The sample lists around 200,000 clones, 86% occurring once. Material for sequencing was peripheral blood. Receptor source: a man in his sixties or seventies with active or convalescent COVID-19. CDR3s include the opening cysteine and the closing phenylalanine or tryptophan. A D gene is named only where the DNA matches it firmly. Clone size is not always given. Where it is, it says once, few, many or a class for expanded clones.

TRBV28	TRBJ2-3	-	TRBD1	CASSRTGTGSTDTQYF	TGTGCCAGCAGCCGAACCGGGACAGGGAGCACAGATACGCAGTATTTT
TRBV19	TRBJ1-1	-	TRBD1	CASGLIDRGGTEAFF	TGTGCCAGTGGCCTTATAGACAGGGGAGGGACTGAAGCTTTCTTT
TRBV6-5	TRBJ1-1	few	-	CASSYLGGTEAFF	TGTGCCAGCAGTTACTTAGGGGGCACTGAAGCTTTCTTT
TRBV14	TRBJ2-1	-	TRBD2	CASSQLMSAGGPGGEQFF	TGTGCCAGCAGCCAACTCATGAGTGCGGGAGGGCCTGGGGGTGAGCAGTTCTTC
TRBV19	TRBJ1-2	-	-	CASSTPPGGYTF	TGTGCCAGTAGTACCCCGCCAGGCGGCTACACCTTC
TRBV9	TRBJ2-1	-	TRBD2	CASSVLTSGNYNEQFF	TGTGCCAGCAGCGTACTAACTAGCGGCAATTACAATGAGCAGTTCTTC
TRBV13	TRBJ2-7	-	-	CASSFLGAGEQYF	TGTGCCAGCAGCTTTCTTGGGGCTGGTGAGCAGTACTTC
TRBV6-5	TRBJ1-1	-	TRBD1	CASSYGQGGQSEAFF	TGTGCCAGCAGTTACGGACAGGGAGGGCAGAGTGAAGCTTTCTTT
TRBV18	TRBJ2-1	-	-	CASSPPSPGNEQFF	TGTGCCAGCTCACCACCGTCACCAGGGAATGAGCAGTTCTTC
TRBV18	TRBJ1-6	-	-	CASSPNPDGLYNSPLHF	TGTGCCAGCTCACCCAATCCAGACGGACTCTATAATTCACCCCTCCACTTT
TRBV29-1	TRBJ1-2	-	-	CSVDPTNGYTF	TGCAGCGTTGACCCCACAAATGGCTACACCTTC
TRBV7-2	TRBJ2-7	-	TRBD2	CASSRLAGAYEQYF	TGTGCCAGCAGCCGCCTAGCGGGGGCCTACGAGCAGTACTTC
TRBV29-1	TRBJ2-5	-	-	CSVVRGEETQYF	TGCAGCGTTGTTCGAGGAGAAGAGACCCAGTACTTC
TRBV9	TRBJ1-2	-	-	CASSVDTSNYGYTF	TGTGCCAGCAGCGTTGACACTTCTAACTATGGCTACACCTTC
TRBV4-3	TRBJ1-5	many	TRBD1	CASSQTDRAAGPQHF	TGCGCCAGCAGCCAAACGGACAGGGCCGCCGGGCCCCAGCATTTT
TRBV5-4	TRBJ2-7	-	-	CASSLGPAGGQYF	TGTGCCAGCAGCTTGGGGCCAGCCGGCGGGCAGTACTTC
TRBV6-5	TRBJ2-7	-	-	CASSFNYEQYF	TGTGCCAGCAGTTTCAACTACGAGCAGTACTTC
TRBV19	TRBJ1-6	-	TRBD1	CASSIAQGGNSPLHF	TGTGCCAGTAGTATAGCCCAGGGGGGAAATTCACCCCTCCACTTT
TRBV15	TRBJ1-2	-	-	CATSRDFNNYGYTF	TGTGCCACCAGCAGAGATTTCAATAACTATGGCTACACCTTC
TRBV19	TRBJ2-1	-	-	CASSSDGLPINEQFF	TGTGCCAGTAGTAGCGACGGACTCCCGATCAATGAGCAGTTCTTC
TRBV5-6	TRBJ2-5	-	-	CASSLGVAGETQYF	TGTGCCAGCAGCTTGGGGGTGGCGGGAGAGACCCAGTACTTC
TRBV7-3	TRBJ2-1	-	TRBD2	CASSLSLAGGNEQFF	TGTGCCAGCAGCTTAAGCCTAGCGGGAGGGAATGAGCAGTTCTTC
TRBV3-1/TRBV3-2	TRBJ2-7	-	TRBD2	CASSQQGLAGVYEQYF	TGTGCCAGCAGCCAACAGGGACTAGCGGGAGTTTACGAGCAGTACTTC
TRBV28	TRBJ2-7	-	TRBD1	CASSLRQGRYEQYF	TGTGCCAGCAGTCTAAGACAGGGGAGGTACGAGCAGTACTTC